These 30 T cell receptor beta chains were all obtained from the same sample, sequenced in a study of vaccination effects on CD4 cells after COVID-19 (dated by TCRdb to the early 2020s). In the ViraFEST assay, PBMC were stimulated with viral peptide pools, and TCR sequencing was then used to find antigen-specific CD4+ T cell clonotypes based on their expansion. After approximately eleven days of culture, CD4+ T cells were isolated with the EasySep CD4+ T cell isolation kit. Each participant received two doses of an mRNA SARS-CoV-2 vaccine, either BNT162b2 or mRNA-1273. Their antigen targets remain unknown. Library creation used the immunoSEQ multiplex PCR assay. Sourced from immuneACCESS, this table was stored by TCRdb with only in-frame sequences that have V and J called. A share of the clones is absent; for the studies checked, an unresolved V gene accounts for under half, and the remainder has no known explanation. The sample yields around 32,000 clones; less than 80% were counted once. Of the sample, nearly 9% falls within the top ten clones.

The sample in question was CD4+ T cells from PBMCs cultured with SARS-CoV-2 spike peptides, obtained after COVID-19 vaccination. The cell subset or site label of this sample denotes: SARS-CoV-2 spike overlapping peptide pool stimulation. These receptors came from a human donor who received a COVID-19 vaccine.

DNA of the CDR3: TGTGCCAGCAGCTGGGGACTAGCGGGCACAGATACGCAGTATTTT. This gives the protein CASSWGLAGTDTQYF. The chain links TRBV11-2 to TRBJ2-3; TRBD2 agrees at 11 bases. Germline trimming cut 4 bases from V and 1 base from J; bases unmatched to any gene: 1. CDR3 length: 15 residues. In germline, CDR1 is SGHAT, CDR2 FQNNGV.

The chain is built from TRBV12-3 or TRBV12-4 and TRBJ1-1; maybe TRBD1 (5 bases). Between the trimmed V and J ends, which lost 5 bases and 0 bases, there was a span of 7 bases. The CDR3 loop spans 13 amino acids. CDR3 DNA: TGTGCCAGCAGTGCGACAGTGAACACTGAAGCTTTCTTT. It translates to CASSATVNTEAFF.

In its sample, this clone was seen a few times. J is TRBJ2-6 and V is TRBV6-5, with a tentative D call TRBD1 (6 bases). The V gene lost 4 bases and the J gene lost 4 bases, with 11 bases spanning the gap. Per the germline V gene, CDR1 is MNHEY and CDR2 is SVGAGI. CDR3 length: 15 residues. This CDR3 reads CASSFWGHGANVLTF. Written as DNA, the CDR3 is TGTGCCAGCAGTTTCTGGGGACACGGGGCCAACGTCCTGACTTTC.

The V gene is TRBV6-1, the J gene TRBJ1-2; D not resolved. V was trimmed by 3 bases and J by 4 bases, leaving 6 bases between them. This CDR3 has 12 residues. The germline gives CDR1 MNHNS, CDR2 SASEGT. This CDR3 is CASSEGAYGYTF. The CDR3 nucleotides are TGTGCCAGCAGTGAGGGTGCCTATGGCTACACCTTC.

V and J are TRBV6-2 or TRBV6-3 and TRBJ2-7; a possible D gene is TRBD2 (6 bases). Trimming stripped 0 bases from V and 1 base from J, with 13 bases between. This CDR3 region has 16 residues. CDR1 is MNHEY and CDR2 is SVGEGT in the germline V gene. In DNA form, the CDR3 reads TGTGCCAGCAGTTACTCGAAGTATCTAGCGTCCTACGAGCAGTACTTC. Amino acid sequence: CASSYSKYLASYEQYF.

The rearrangement uses TRBV6-1 and TRBJ2-2, with D possibly being TRBD2 (5 bases). The CDR3 totals 16 residues. Germline V gene lookup returns CDR1 MNHNS and CDR2 SASEGT. Trimming took 3 bases from V and 7 from J, leaving 18 bases between them. For the CDR3, the DNA is TGTGCCAGCAGTGACGAAGGGAGAGGCGGTGGCGGGGAGCTGTTTTTT. Translating it yields CASSDEGRGGGGELFF.

The chain recombines TRBV5-1 with TRBJ1-1, with a weak D call TRBD1 (6 bases). V lost 4 bases, J lost 5 bases, and 12 bases lay in between. This CDR3 contains 13 residues. Germline loops: CDR1 SGHRS, CDR2 YFSETQ. CDR3 sequence (DNA): TGCGCCAGCAGCCCCAGGGGTGGAACTGAAGCTTTCTTT. Amino acid sequence: CASSPRGGTEAFF.

The chain combines TRBV11-2 with TRBJ2-5; 14 bases are shared with TRBD2. Germline CDR1 SGHAT, CDR2 FQNNGV. The CDR3 is 16 residues long. With 3 bases clipped from V and 1 base from J, the junction kept 1 base outside the gene matches. CDR3 sequence: CASSFGTSGGQETQYF. The CDR3 DNA sequence: TGTGCCAGCAGCTTCGGGACTAGCGGGGGCCAAGAGACCCAGTACTTC.

The V and J genes are TRBV14 and TRBJ2-1; tentative D call: TRBD1 (6 bases). Germline CDR1 is SGHDN and CDR2 is FVKESK. V lost 4 bases to trimming and J lost 6 bases, with 25 bases between them. The CDR3 has 18 amino acids. The CDR3 here is CASSLRSGAFLAGNEQFF. CDR3 in DNA: TGTGCCAGCAGCCTTAGGTCAGGGGCTTTTTTGGCAGGCAATGAGCAGTTCTTC.

The chain links TRBV18 to TRBJ1-6; tentatively, D is TRBD1 (5 bases). The CDR3 runs to 13 residues. The V end was cut by 6 bases, the J end by 7 bases, with 10 bases between. Germline V gene sequence: CDR1 KGHSH, CDR2 LQKENI. CDR3 bases: TGTGCCAGCTCCGGGGCCGGGAATTCACCCCTCCACTTT. This gives the protein CASSGAGNSPLHF. The full variable domain, rest sourced from reference TRBV18 and TRBJ1-6, is NAGVMQNPRHLVRRRGQEARLRCSPMKGHSHVYWYRQLPEEGLKFMVYLQKENIIDESGMPKERFSAEFPKEGPSILRIQQVVRGDSAAYFCASSGAGNSPLHFGNGTRLTVT.

The rearrangement uses TRBV4-1 and TRBJ2-4; 9 bases align to TRBD2. The CDR3 sequence is 16 residues long. J lost 8 bases, V lost 2 bases, and 10 bases had no gene match. Germline loops: CDR1 MGHRA, CDR2 YSYEKL. The CDR3 region is CASSQLGSGSWDIQYF. CDR3 nucleotides: TGCGCCAGCAGCCAACTTGGTAGCGGGAGTTGGGACATTCAGTACTTC.

This sequence joins TRBV7-9 and TRBJ1-3; D is unresolved. The CDR3 totals 15 residues. Germline loops: CDR1 SEHNR, CDR2 FQNEAQ (reference sequence). Deletions cut 0 bases from V and 0 bases from J, with 6 bases between. The CDR3 loop is CASSLAGSSGNTIYF. The CDR3 nucleotides are TGTGCCAGCAGCTTAGCGGGGAGCTCTGGAAACACCATATATTTT.

CDR3 nucleotides: TGTGCCAGCAGTGAAGTGACTGGGGTGGGTCAGCCCCAGCATTTT. Translation gives CASSEVTGVGQPQHF. The J gene is TRBJ1-5, the V gene TRBV2; no definite D call. V lost 1 base and J lost 6, with 13 bases in between. The length of the CDR3 is 15 residues. CDR1 and CDR2 (germline): SNHLY, FYNNEI.

J is TRBJ1-1 and V is TRBV18; no firm D call. The CDR3 length is 15 residues. CDR1 is KGHSH and CDR2 is LQKENI in the germline V gene. Trimming removed 6 bases from V and 1 base from J, with 15 bases in between. The DNA for the CDR3 is TGTGCCAGCTCCCTAAGTGGGAATCCGAACACTGAAGCTTTCTTT. Its protein is CASSLSGNPNTEAFF. Based on the CDR3 plus reference TRBV18 and TRBJ1-1, the full variable domain is NAGVMQNPRHLVRRRGQEARLRCSPMKGHSHVYWYRQLPEEGLKFMVYLQKENIIDESGMPKERFSAEFPKEGPSILRIQQVVRGDSAAYFCASSLSGNPNTEAFFGQGTRLTVV.

This clone was counted a few times. This chain uses TRBV3-1 (or the pseudogene TRBV3-2) with TRBJ1-6; D unclear. Trimming stripped 1 base from V and 10 bases from J, with 5 bases between. The CDR3 has 12 amino acids. Germline V gene lookup returns CDR1 LGHDT and CDR2 YNNKEL (reference sequence). Written as DNA, the CDR3 is TGTGCCAGCAGCCAAGCCCCCTCACCCCTCCACTTT. Protein sequence: CASSQAPSPLHF.

The rearrangement links TRBV9 to TRBJ2-7, with 10 nucleotides matching TRBD2. Germline CDR1 reads SGDLS; CDR2 reads YYNGEE. The junction had 10 bases not matched to a gene; V was cut back by 3 bases and J by 4 bases. This CDR3 spans 16 amino acids. The CDR3 coding sequence is TGTGCCAGCAGCGCCACAGAAGCGGGAGGGTTGTACGAGCAGTACTTC. Its protein is CASSATEAGGLYEQYF.

The rearrangement joins TRBV20-1 to TRBJ1-3; 7 bases are a match to TRBD1. Germline lookup yields CDR1 DFQATT and CDR2 SNEGSKA (reference sequence). The V segment lost 3 bases and the J segment 3 bases; nucleotides outside the gene matches: 2. The CDR3 spans 13 residues. The CDR3 DNA reads as TGCAGTGCTAGTGCAGGGGGTGGAAACACCATATATTTT. This encodes CSASAGGGNTIYF.

This chain joins TRBV19 and TRBJ1-6; 9 bases agree with TRBD1. J gave up 7 bases and V 3 bases, and 4 bases lay outside the gene matches. Germline lookup yields CDR1 LNHDA and CDR2 SQIVND (reference sequence). There are 15 residues in the CDR3. The CDR3 protein is CASSIGDRVNSPLHF. The CDR3, as DNA: TGTGCCAGTAGTATCGGGGACAGGGTAAATTCACCCCTCCACTTT.

The V and J genes are TRBV6-6 and TRBJ1-2, with D tentatively TRBD1 (5 bases). V lost 6 bases and J lost 3, with 14 bases in between. CDR3 length: 14 amino acids. Germline loops: CDR1 MNHNY, CDR2 SVGAGI (reference sequence). The CDR3 DNA reads as TGTGCCAGCAGCCTCCCGGGGACCTACTATGGCTACACCTTC. The encoded protein is CASSLPGTYYGYTF.

The chain joins TRBV5-1 to TRBJ2-7; no firm D call. CDR3 length: 11 residues. Between the trimmed V and J ends, which lost 5 bases and 4 bases, there was a span of 7 bases. Germline loops: CDR1 SGHRS, CDR2 YFSETQ. This CDR3 reads CASSRGYEQYF. CDR3 DNA sequence: TGCGCCAGCAGTCGCGGTTACGAGCAGTACTTC.

The chain uses TRBV6-5 and TRBJ1-3, with TRBD1 as a possible D gene (5 bases). The V and J ends lost 4 bases and 0 bases respectively, with 7 bases between them. Germline assignment: CDR1 MNHEY and CDR2 SVGAGI. This CDR3 region has 14 residues. The CDR3 DNA reads as TGTGCCAGCAGTTCGGGGACCTCTGGAAACACCATATATTTT. This translates into CASSSGTSGNTIYF.

V is TRBV5-1 and J is TRBJ2-5; 7 bases map to TRBD1. Germline V gene data show CDR1 as SGHRS and CDR2 as YFSETQ. V shed 0 bases and J 5 bases; nucleotides not matched to a gene: 4. The CDR3 is 14 amino acids. The CDR3 sequence: CASSLGTGAETQYF. In nucleotides, the CDR3 is TGCGCCAGCAGCTTGGGGACAGGCGCCGAGACCCAGTACTTC.

This clone showed up just a few times. V usage is TRBV27 and J usage is TRBJ1-6, with D hard to call. Deletions cut 0 bases from V and 6 bases from J, with 12 bases between. The CDR3 spans 16 residues. Germline CDR1 and CDR2: MNHEY and SMNVEV (reference sequence). Here the CDR3 reads CASSLSAVMGNSPLHF. Written as DNA, the CDR3 is TGTGCCAGCAGTTTATCGGCAGTCATGGGTAATTCACCCCTCCACTTT.

By sample fraction, this clone is medium-sized. The chain uses TRBV27 and TRBJ2-7; D gene uncertain. This CDR3 region has 14 residues. Germline V CDR1 and CDR2: MNHEY, SMNVEV (reference sequence). Trimming removed 2 bases from V and 2 bases from J, with 10 bases in between. This chain's CDR3 is CASSLNPLTYEQYF. The CDR3 region has the DNA TGTGCCAGCAGTTTAAACCCTCTTACCTACGAGCAGTACTTC.

The J gene is TRBJ1-2, the V gene TRBV7-9; possibly TRBD1 for D (5 bases). Between the trimmed V and J ends, which lost 3 bases and 2 bases, there was a span of 22 bases. CDR3 length equals 18 residues. The germline V gene has CDR1 SEHNR and CDR2 FQNEAQ (reference sequence). This CDR3 reads CASSFPRGGLGENYGYTF. The CDR3 DNA reads TGTGCCAGCAGCTTCCCCCGCGGCGGCTTGGGGGAAAACTATGGCTACACCTTC.

V is TRBV6-5 and J is TRBJ2-3; D is ambiguous. Trimming took 8 bases from V and 0 from J, leaving 15 bases between them. Germline loops: CDR1 MNHEY, CDR2 SVGAGI. CDR3 length: 15 residues. The CDR3 sequence is CASSKARASTDTQYF. CDR3 bases: TGTGCCAGCTCTAAGGCGAGAGCTAGCACAGATACGCAGTATTTT.

V gene TRBV18 combines with J gene TRBJ2-2; the D is unclear. The V and J ends lost 3 bases and 3 bases respectively, with 11 bases between them. The germline V gene encodes CDR1 KGHSH and CDR2 LQKENI. The length of the CDR3 is 15 residues. The CDR3 DNA sequence: TGTGCCAGCTCACCTTCCTGGGGTTACACCGGGGAGCTGTTTTTT. Translated, it gives CASSPSWGYTGELFF.

This clone has a handful of counts. This chain links TRBV5-4 with TRBJ2-3; TRBD2 matches 14 bases. The CDR3 runs 15 residues. The V and J ends lost 2 bases and 5 bases, in that order; junction bases with no gene match: 1. Germline lookup yields CDR1 SGHNT and CDR2 YYREEE (reference sequence). The CDR3 loop is CASSFGLAGGDTQYF. The CDR3, as DNA: TGTGCCAGCAGCTTCGGACTAGCGGGGGGAGATACGCAGTATTTT.

This clone turned up a few times. V gene TRBV18 combines with J gene TRBJ2-2; either TRBD1 or TRBD2 may fit D (5 bases each). CDR1 and CDR2 (germline): KGHSH, LQKENI. Trimming removed 5 bases from V and 6 bases from J, with 19 bases in between. This CDR3 is built from 16 residues. CDR3 protein: CASSSLEAGIPGELFF. The CDR3 nucleotides are TGTGCCAGCTCAAGTTTGGAGGCAGGGATCCCCGGGGAGCTGTTTTTT.

The rearrangement links TRBV4-1 to TRBJ2-2; 13 positions match TRBD2. This CDR3 is 19 amino acids long. V was clipped by 4 bases and J by 5 bases; unmatched bases: 13. CDR1 MGHRA and CDR2 YSYEKL come from the germline V gene. The CDR3 nucleotides are TGCGCCAGCAGCCTACTATCGGCAGAACTAGCGGGAGGGACCGGGGAGCTGTTTTTT. Encoded protein: CASSLLSAELAGGTGELFF.